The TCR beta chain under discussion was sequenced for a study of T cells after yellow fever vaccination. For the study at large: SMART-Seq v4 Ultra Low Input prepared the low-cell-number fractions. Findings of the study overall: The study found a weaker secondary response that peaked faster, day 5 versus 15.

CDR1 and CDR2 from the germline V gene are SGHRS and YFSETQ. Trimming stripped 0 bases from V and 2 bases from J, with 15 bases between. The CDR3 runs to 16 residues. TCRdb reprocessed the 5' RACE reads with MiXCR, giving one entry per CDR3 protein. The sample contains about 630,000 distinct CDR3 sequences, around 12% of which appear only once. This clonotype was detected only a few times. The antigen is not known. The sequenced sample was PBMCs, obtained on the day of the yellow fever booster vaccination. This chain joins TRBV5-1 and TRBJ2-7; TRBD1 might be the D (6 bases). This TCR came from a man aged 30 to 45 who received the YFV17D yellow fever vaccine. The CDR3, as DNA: TGCGCCAGCAGCTTGGGTTCGACAGGTTCCACCTACGAGCAGTACTTC. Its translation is CASSLGSTGSTYEQYF.